This TCR beta chain was sequenced for a study of T cell repertoires in cytomegalovirus infection. About the study: A matching HLA type, together with CMV infection, was signaled by public TCR beta signatures. Overall study findings and caveats: HLA-C-restricted CMV-specific TCR beta clonotypes were dominant in the ex vivo response.

TCRdb reprocessed the reads via MiXCR and lists one record per CDR3 protein. The data hold approximately 590,000 distinct CDR3 sequences, with under 45% observed a single time. For this clonotype: The antigen is unknown.

This TCR came from a human donor in good health (CMV status not recorded). Some clones in this sample may be carry-over from other donors' samples. The source was cultured PBMCs, collected from culture after CMV antigen stimulation.

The CDR3 coding sequence is TGTGCCAGCAGCCGTTACTCCTACAATGAGCAGTTCTTC. Protein: CASSRYSYNEQFF. The chain recombines TRBV12-3 or TRBV12-4 with TRBJ2-1; D not certain. The CDR3 totals 13 residues. V was clipped by 6 bases and J by 0 bases, with 6 bases between them.